The present T cell receptor beta chain was sequenced within a study of T cells after yellow fever vaccination. Looked up from germline, CDR1 is SGHTA and CDR2 is FQGNSA. The CDR3 has 13 amino acids. V was clipped by 5 bases and J by 5 bases, with 9 bases between them. In its sample, this clonotype was seen many times. Antigen: not known. MiXCR was run by TCRdb on the 5' RACE reads, yielding one entry per CDR3 protein. The table has a few hundred thousand distinct CDR3 sequences, 6.5% to 8.5% seen once; the top ten hold 15% to 20%. Whole-study results and caveats: Compared with primary, the secondary response was weaker and peaked at day 5, not 15. Of the clonotypes, a small share occurred in both CD4 and CD8 compartments. Within FACS-sorted repertoires, abundant clonotypes contaminating from the bulk population could be present. Among primary-vaccination clones, most reappeared after the booster, at 95% to 96% for CD4 and more than 85% for CD8.

The sample was PBMCs, taken about 41 days after the first yellow fever vaccination. The chain has TRBV7-2 and TRBJ2-2; no clear D gene. This sequence originates from a man between 18 and 29 years old who received the YFV17D yellow fever vaccine. Here the CDR3 DNA reads TGTGCCAGCAGCCGTTGGCCGACCGGGGAGCTGTTTTTT. Its protein is CASSRWPTGELFF.